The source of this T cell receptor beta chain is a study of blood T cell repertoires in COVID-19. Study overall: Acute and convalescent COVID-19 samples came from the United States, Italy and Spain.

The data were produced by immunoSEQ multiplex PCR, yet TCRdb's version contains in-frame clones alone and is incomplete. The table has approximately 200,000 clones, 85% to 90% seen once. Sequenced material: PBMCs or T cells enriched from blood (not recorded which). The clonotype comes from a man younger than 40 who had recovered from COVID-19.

This CDR3 reads CASSNWGGRNGYTF. CDR3 DNA: TGTGCCAGCAGTAACTGGGGGGGGCGAAATGGCTACACCTTC. The V call is TRBV11-2, the J call TRBJ1-2; a possible D gene is TRBD1 (6 bases). The CDR3 spans 14 residues. The V gene lost 6 bases and the J gene lost 6 bases, with 17 bases spanning the gap. Looked up from germline, CDR1 is SGHAT and CDR2 is FQNNGV.